This T cell receptor beta chain was sequenced in a study of cytomegalovirus exposure and HLA in healthy donors. The germline V gene has CDR1 GTSNPN and CDR2 SVGIG (reference sequence). This CDR3 region has 14 residues. Trimming removed 1 base from V and 6 bases from J; junction bases left unmatched: 3. Points from the study as a whole: It was confirmed in vitro that a few of the CMV-associated chains were specific for CMV antigens. With DRB1 most and HLA-C fewest, TCR association rates differed between HLA loci in a later analysis.

Comments on this clone: The antigen remains unidentified.

Researchers ran the PCR with 60 Vbeta and 13 Jbeta primers. Per the authors' pipeline: Among the unique TCR beta chains that a later analysis counted, around 82 million in all, about 11 million were shared. Sequencing used immunoSEQ multiplex PCR; TCRdb keeps in-frame clones, though not all of them. V, J and clone size are taken as reported in that table, and D and trimming were inferred from the DNA itself. The sample has about 100,000 clones; more than 75% are singletons. This chain links TRBV30 with TRBJ1-5; 10 nucleotides agree with TRBD1. This TCR was sampled from a woman aged 50 to 65 in good health and CMV-seropositive. The sequenced sample consisted of PBMCs. The CDR3 region has the DNA TGTGCCTGGAGTGGGACAGGGGGAAGTCAGCCCCAGCATTTT. Its translation is CAWSGTGGSQPQHF.